The 21 T cell receptor beta chains reported below all come from one sample, sequenced in a study of cytomegalovirus exposure and HLA in healthy donors. The PCR had 60 Vbeta and 13 Jbeta primers. The table came from immunoSEQ multiplex PCR; TCRdb's copy has only in-frame clones and leaves some out. The data hold some 140,000 clones, with roughly four fifths observed a single time. The specimen sequenced was PBMCs. These receptors originate from a man aged 25 to 40 in good health and CMV-seronegative.

This chain joins TRBV7-6 and TRBJ2-5; TRBD2 agrees at 9 bases. Germline CDR1 SGHVS, CDR2 FNYEAQ. V was clipped by 1 base and J by 4 bases; unmatched bases: 4. The CDR3 is 15 residues long. In nucleotides, the CDR3 is TGTGCCAGCAGCTTAGTCGGCGGGAGGGCAGAGACCCAGTACTTC. Its protein is CASSLVGGRAETQYF. The full variable domain, with the rest looked up from reference TRBV7-6 and TRBJ2-5, is GAGVSQSPRYKVTKRGQDVALRCDPISGHVSLYWYRQALGQGPEFLTYFNYEAQQDKSGLPNDRFSAERPEGSISTLTIQRTEQRDSAMYRCASSLVGGRAETQYFGPGTRLLVL.

The sample holds a few counts of this clone. The chain joins TRBV20-1 to TRBJ1-2; no clear D gene. Trimming shortened V by 6 bases and J by 8 bases, and 13 bases separated the two germline ends. Per germline, CDR1 DFQATT and CDR2 SNEGSKA (reference sequence). The CDR3 runs 11 residues. The CDR3 here is CSAPGEDGYTF. The DNA of the CDR3 is TGCAGTGCCCCTGGGGAGGACGGCTACACCTTC.

This clone has only one observation. The rearrangement joins TRBV7-9 to TRBJ2-3; possibly TRBD1 for D (5 bases). Germline V gene sequence: CDR1 SEHNR, CDR2 FQNEAQ (reference sequence). The CDR3 is made up of 12 amino acids. V was trimmed by 1 base and J by 9 bases, leaving 8 bases between them. In DNA form, the CDR3 reads TGTGCCAGCAGCTTAGACTACAGGACGCAGTATTTT. Protein product: CASSLDYRTQYF.

The V gene is TRBV7-6, the J gene TRBJ2-2; no reliable D call. This CDR3 comprises 13 residues. Between the trimmed V and J ends, which lost 2 bases and 4 bases, there was a span of 5 bases. Germline V gene lookup returns CDR1 SGHVS and CDR2 FNYEAQ. The CDR3 is CASSLLRTGELFF. CDR3 nucleotide sequence: TGTGCCAGCAGCTTACTACGCACCGGGGAGCTGTTTTTT.

The V call is TRBV9, the J call TRBJ2-5, with TRBD2 matching over 9 bases. V gave up 4 bases and J gave up 5 bases; unmatched junction bases: 18. CDR1 SGDLS and CDR2 YYNGEE come from the germline V gene. The length of the CDR3 is 18 residues. The CDR3 reads CASSPRGASGKSLETQYF. As DNA, the CDR3 is TGTGCCAGCAGCCCTAGGGGGGCTAGCGGGAAGTCGTTGGAGACCCAGTACTTC.

The rearrangement links TRBV6-4 to TRBJ1-3; perhaps TRBD1 as D (6 bases). The germline gives CDR1 MRHNA, CDR2 SNTAGT. This CDR3 is 13 amino acids long. V shed 7 bases and J shed 2 bases, with 9 bases lying between them. The CDR3 region has the DNA TGTGCCAGCAATAACAGGGCTGGAAACACCATATATTTT. Protein product: CASNNRAGNTIYF.

Concerning this clone: The junction differs from germline at one of its ends, possibly a read error. The chain recombines TRBV6-5 with TRBJ2-3; no clear D. CDR3 length equals 12 residues. CDR1 and CDR2 (germline): MNHEY, SVGAGI. CDR3 sequence reads: CASSHSSDTQYF. The DNA of the CDR3 is TGTGCCAGCAGTCACTCCTCAGATACGCAGTATTTT.

The chain couples TRBV5-1 to TRBJ2-7, with D possibly being TRBD2 (6 bases). The V end lost 1 base, the J end lost 1 base, and 12 bases lay between the germline ends. Germline CDR1 SGHRS, CDR2 YFSETQ. The length of the CDR3 is 15 residues. The CDR3 spells CASSLIMAGSYEQYF. The CDR3 nucleotides are TGCGCCAGCAGCTTGATTATGGCGGGATCCTACGAGCAGTACTTC. Full variable domain (remainder filled in from reference TRBV5-1 and TRBJ2-7): KAGVTQTPRYLIKTRGQQVTLSCSPISGHRSVSWYQQTPGQGLQFLFEYFSETQRNKGNFPGRFSGRQFSNSRSEMNVSTLELGDSALYLCASSLIMAGSYEQYFGPGTRLTVT.

The chain carries TRBV7-2 and TRBJ2-4; 8 bases map to TRBD1. V was pared by 1 base and J by 0 bases, with 11 bases of the junction left unmatched. The CDR3 contains 19 residues. CDR1 and CDR2 (germline): SGHTA, FQGNSA. The CDR3 region is CASSLGGAGGLLAKNIQYF. The CDR3 nucleotides are TGTGCCAGCAGCTTAGGGGGGGCAGGGGGCCTACTAGCCAAAAACATTCAGTACTTC.

The genes are TRBV2 and TRBJ1-5, with D possibly being TRBD1 (5 bases). Trimming left V 1 base short and J 6 bases short, with 13 bases between. The CDR3 contains 15 residues. Germline CDR1 reads SNHLY; CDR2 reads FYNNEI. DNA of the CDR3: TGTGCCAGCAGTGAAGAGGGGATGCAATCTCAGCCCCAGCATTTT. Protein: CASSEEGMQSQPQHF.

V usage is TRBV6-5 and J usage is TRBJ2-1, with 11 bases lining up with TRBD2. Germline CDR1 and CDR2: MNHEY and SVGAGI. The CDR3 length is 16 residues. The V and J ends lost 0 bases and 7 bases, in that order; junction bases with no gene match: 5. CDR3 sequence reads: CASSYSLAGGVNEQFF. For the CDR3, the DNA is TGTGCCAGCAGTTACTCGCTAGCGGGAGGTGTAAATGAGCAGTTCTTC.

This chain connects TRBV6-5 to TRBJ2-1; 10 bases map to TRBD2. Trimming at V came to 4 bases and at J to 4 bases, leaving 4 bases not matched to a gene. Germline assignment: CDR1 MNHEY and CDR2 SVGAGI. The CDR3 consists of 15 residues. The CDR3 protein is CASSSLAGEYNEQFF. DNA of the CDR3: TGTGCCAGCAGTTCTCTAGCGGGAGAGTACAATGAGCAGTTCTTC.

This sequence joins TRBV5-4 and TRBJ2-7, with 13 nucleotides matching TRBD2. Germline CDR1 and CDR2: SGHNT and YYREEE (reference sequence). Unmatched junction bases numbered 5, after V lost 5 bases and J lost 6 bases. CDR3 size: 14 residues. CDR3 nucleotides: TGTGCCAGCAGAGGGACTAGCGGGATAGGCGAGCAGTACTTC. This gives the protein CASRGTSGIGEQYF. The full variable domain, with the rest looked up from reference TRBV5-4 and TRBJ2-7, is ETGVTQSPTHLIKTRGQQVTLRCSSQSGHNTVSWYQQALGQGPQFIFQYYREEENGRGNFPPRFSGLQFPNYSSELNVNALELDDSALYLCASRGTSGIGEQYFGPGTRLTVT.

The chain couples TRBV28 to TRBJ1-4; 9 bases are a match to TRBD1. The CDR3 has 16 amino acids. V shed 5 bases, J shed 7 bases, and the junction held 11 bases outside the gene matches. Germline CDR1 MDHEN, CDR2 SYDVKM. The CDR3 loop reads CASSGTGTGRGEKLFF. The CDR3 DNA reads as TGTGCCAGCAGTGGGACAGGGACCGGCCGGGGTGAAAAACTGTTTTTT.

The chain has TRBV4-1 and TRBJ2-5, with 8 bases aligning to TRBD1. CDR1 and CDR2 from the germline V gene are MGHRA and YSYEKL. This CDR3 contains 15 residues. J gave up 5 bases and V 4 bases, and 9 bases lay outside the gene matches. This chain's CDR3 is CASSLQGDGWETQYF. CDR3 coding DNA: TGCGCCAGCAGCCTACAGGGGGATGGTTGGGAGACCCAGTACTTC.

This clone has only a few counts. The chain is built from TRBV7-3 and TRBJ2-3, with D perhaps TRBD2 (6 bases). Trimming took 5 bases from V and 1 from J, leaving 16 bases between them. CDR1 and CDR2 from the germline V gene are SGHTA and FQGTGA. The CDR3 length is 16 residues. CDR3 sequence: CASSAGSTGGTDTQYF. The CDR3 coding sequence is TGTGCCAGCAGCGCCGGCTCGACGGGAGGCACAGATACGCAGTATTTT.

V and J are TRBV28 and TRBJ1-3; D is uncertain. The CDR3 totals 13 residues. Germline CDR1 and CDR2: MDHEN and SYDVKM. CDR3 region: CATTGFSGNTIYF. CDR3 bases: TGTGCAACGACGGGTTTCTCTGGAAACACCATATATTTT.

This clone was seen more than once but under ten times. The rearrangement uses TRBV11-2 and TRBJ2-2; the D gene is possibly TRBD2 (6 bases). V lost 3 bases and J lost 7, with 12 bases in between. The CDR3 extends over 14 amino acids. Germline CDR1 is SGHAT and CDR2 is FQNNGV. The CDR3 coding sequence is TGTGCCAGCAGCTTCGGAGGGTCGAGCGGGGAGCTGTTTTTT. Translated, it gives CASSFGGSSGELFF.

The chain uses TRBV5-1 and TRBJ2-5; TRBD2 matches at 10 bases. The CDR3 has 15 amino acids. The V gene end was trimmed by 6 bases and the J gene end by 5 bases; junction bases not matched to a gene: 10. Per the germline V gene, CDR1 is SGHRS and CDR2 is YFSETQ. CDR3 amino acids: CASTPSGRARETQYF. The CDR3 DNA sequence: TGCGCCAGCACCCCCAGCGGGAGGGCCAGGGAGACCCAGTACTTC. The full variable domain, completed using reference TRBV5-1 and TRBJ2-5, is KAGVTQTPRYLIKTRGQQVTLSCSPISGHRSVSWYQQTPGQGLQFLFEYFSETQRNKGNFPGRFSGRQFSNSRSEMNVSTLELGDSALYLCASTPSGRARETQYFGPGTRLLVL.

This clone was picked up one time. This chain uses TRBV7-9 with TRBJ2-5, with D hard to call. Germline values: CDR1 SEHNR, CDR2 FQNEAQ (reference sequence). The CDR3 sequence is 13 residues long. Trimming stripped 2 bases from V and 5 bases from J, with 9 bases between. In DNA, the CDR3 is TGTGCCAGCAGCTTAAGAGCGCGCGAGACCCAGTACTTC. Protein: CASSLRARETQYF.

The V and J genes are TRBV6-5 and TRBJ2-2; 9 nucleotides match TRBD1. V lost 2 bases to trimming and J lost 2 bases; unmatched junction nucleotides: 3. The CDR3 sequence is 16 residues long. Germline CDR1 is MNHEY and CDR2 is SVGAGI. CDR3 sequence reads: CASSYGTGINTGELFF. CDR3 bases: TGTGCCAGCAGTTACGGGACAGGGATTAACACCGGGGAGCTGTTTTTT.